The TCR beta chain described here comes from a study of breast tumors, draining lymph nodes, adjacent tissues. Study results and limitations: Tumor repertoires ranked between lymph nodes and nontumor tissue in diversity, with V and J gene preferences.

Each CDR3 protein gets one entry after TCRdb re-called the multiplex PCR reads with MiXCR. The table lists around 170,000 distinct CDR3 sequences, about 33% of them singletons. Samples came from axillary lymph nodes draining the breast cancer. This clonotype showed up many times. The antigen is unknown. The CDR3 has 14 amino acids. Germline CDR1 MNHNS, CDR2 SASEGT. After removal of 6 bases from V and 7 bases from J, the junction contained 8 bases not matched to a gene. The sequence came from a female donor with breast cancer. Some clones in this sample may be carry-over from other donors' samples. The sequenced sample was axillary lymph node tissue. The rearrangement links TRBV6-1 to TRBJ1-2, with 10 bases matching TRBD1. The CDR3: CASRDRGMKGGYTF. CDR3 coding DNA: TGTGCCAGCAGGGACAGGGGGATGAAAGGTGGCTACACCTTC.